This T cell receptor beta chain originates from a study of OX40 agonist ivuxolimab in advanced cancers. The assay was immunoSEQ multiplex PCR, and TCRdb's table has in-frame clones only and misses some. Of some 96,000 clones listed, about 89% are singletons. V was trimmed by 9 bases and J by 4 bases, leaving 15 bases between them. The germline V gene has CDR1 SNHLY and CDR2 FYNNEI. The CDR3 is 14 amino acids. The V call is TRBV2, the J call TRBJ1-4; D is undetermined. The clonotype was recovered from an adult with an advanced solid tumor such as melanoma, head and neck, liver or kidney cancer. The source was CD4+ or CD8+ T cells sorted from blood, collected in a trial of the OX40 agonist ivuxolimab. This chain's CDR3 is CASRSQFINEKLFF. The CDR3 DNA reads TGTGCCAGTCGCTCGCAGTTTATTAATGAAAAACTGTTTTTT.